Listed here are 32 T cell receptor beta chains from one sample, sequenced in a study of siplizumab effects on memory and regulatory T cells. The assay was immunoSEQ multiplex PCR, and TCRdb's table has in-frame clones only and misses some. The data hold tens of thousands of clones, with about 96% observed a single time. Material: naive CD8+ T cells sorted from blood. These receptors all stem from a human donor in good health.

V is TRBV5-8 and J is TRBJ1-2; D call uncertain. Germline V gene data show CDR1 as SGHTS and CDR2 as YDEGEE. The CDR3 runs 12 residues. The V and J ends lost 0 bases and 1 base respectively, with 1 base between them. The CDR3 DNA follows: TGTGCCAGCAGCTTGGATAACTATGGCTACACCTTC. It encodes CASSLDNYGYTF.

The V and J genes are TRBV29-1 and TRBJ1-2; the D is unclear. The CDR3 is 11 amino acids. CDR1 SQVTM and CDR2 ANQGSEA come from the germline V gene. V shed 4 bases and J shed 1 base, with 4 bases lying between them. CDR3: CSVADNYGYTF. Written as DNA, the CDR3 is TGCAGCGTTGCGGATAACTATGGCTACACCTTC.

The chain combines TRBV27 with TRBJ1-1; D unclear. Germline-derived CDR1 and CDR2 are MNHEY and SMNVEV (reference sequence). Trimming took off 5 bases at V and 5 bases at J, with 6 bases between the two ends. This CDR3 comprises 11 residues. The CDR3 is CASSGETEAFF. The CDR3 region has the DNA TGTGCCAGCAGTGGGGAAACTGAAGCTTTCTTT.

The rearrangement joins TRBV29-1 to TRBJ2-1, with TRBD2 matching over 10 bases. This CDR3 has 16 residues. J gave up 2 bases and V 5 bases, and 9 bases lay outside the gene matches. Looked up from germline, CDR1 is SQVTM and CDR2 is ANQGSEA. The chain's CDR3 is CSVLWSSGGAYNEQFF. The CDR3 DNA reads TGCAGCGTTCTATGGTCGAGCGGGGGGGCCTACAATGAGCAGTTCTTC.

This sequence joins TRBV19 and TRBJ1-5; TRBD1 might be the D (6 bases). The CDR3 spans 16 residues. Trimming took 7 bases from V and 1 from J, leaving 17 bases between them. Germline V gene lookup returns CDR1 LNHDA and CDR2 SQIVND (reference sequence). CDR3 coding DNA: TGTGCCAGTACTCCGGTTGGGGGGGGCAGCAATCAGCCCCAGCATTTT. Translating it yields CASTPVGGGSNQPQHF.

V gene TRBV2 combines with J gene TRBJ2-7; weak D call: TRBD2 (6 bases). CDR1 and CDR2 from the germline V gene are SNHLY and FYNNEI. Trimming pared 4 bases from V and 0 bases from J, leaving 10 bases between. This CDR3 is 14 amino acids long. CDR3 bases: TGTGCCAGCAGTGCCCCGGGACTCTCCTACGAGCAGTACTTC. Translating it yields CASSAPGLSYEQYF.

The chain carries TRBV19 and TRBJ2-5; 12 bases fit TRBD2. The germline V gene has CDR1 LNHDA and CDR2 SQIVND (reference sequence). CDR3 size: 16 residues. V was clipped by 5 bases and J by 2 bases; unmatched bases: 6. As DNA, the CDR3 is TGTGCCAGTAGTCTTCGAACTAGCGGGGGGCAAGAGACCCAGTACTTC. Translating gives CASSLRTSGGQETQYF.

This chain connects TRBV5-6 to TRBJ2-1, with 12 bases aligning to TRBD2. The CDR3 is 16 residues long. Germline assignment: CDR1 SGHDT and CDR2 YYEEEE. With 3 bases clipped from V and 10 bases from J, the junction kept 11 bases outside the gene matches. CDR3 residues: CASSSRLAGAQGEQFF. The CDR3 nucleotides are TGTGCCAGCAGCTCCCGACTAGCGGGGGCTCAGGGGGAGCAGTTCTTC.

This chain joins TRBV4-1 and TRBJ2-7, with 9 nucleotides matching TRBD1. Germline CDR1 and CDR2: MGHRA and YSYEKL. J gave up 6 bases and V 1 base, and 10 bases lay outside the gene matches. This CDR3 region has 16 residues. The DNA for the CDR3 is TGCGCCAGCAGCCAAGCCCGTACCGGGACAGGGATCGAGCAGTACTTC. This gives the protein CASSQARTGTGIEQYF.

The chain couples TRBV14 to TRBJ2-5, with a possible D match to TRBD2 (6 bases). V dropped 8 bases and J dropped 5 bases, with 15 bases sitting between them. Germline V gene data show CDR1 as SGHDN and CDR2 as FVKESK. CDR3 length: 13 amino acids. The CDR3 sequence: CASSNGGLETQYF. Written as DNA, the CDR3 is TGTGCCAGCTCCAACGGGGGACTGGAGACCCAGTACTTC.

This chain connects TRBV5-1 to TRBJ2-7; either TRBD1 or TRBD2 may supply D (5 bases each). Per germline, CDR1 SGHRS and CDR2 YFSETQ. The V and J ends lost 2 bases and 3 bases respectively, with 18 bases between them. The CDR3 is 16 residues long. The CDR3 DNA reads as TGCGCCAGCAGCTTTGGGCAGGGAGAAACCTACTACGAGCAGTACTTC. Protein product: CASSFGQGETYYEQYF.

The V call is TRBV7-2, the J call TRBJ2-5; 9 bases agree with TRBD1. The germline V gene has CDR1 SGHTA and CDR2 FQGNSA. The length of the CDR3 is 15 residues. V dropped 7 bases and J dropped 5; count of bases not matched to a gene: 11. The CDR3 DNA reads as TGTGCCAGCACCAACTCCGGGACAGGGAGGGAGACCCAGTACTTC. Encoded protein: CASTNSGTGRETQYF.

V is TRBV5-4 and J is TRBJ2-7; unclear D gene. There are 14 residues in the CDR3. CDR1 is SGHNT, CDR2 YYREEE, per germline (reference sequence). V was shortened by 0 bases and J by 5 bases, with 12 bases between the two germline ends. CDR3 region: CASSLGTGPNEQYF. The CDR3 DNA is TGTGCCAGCAGCTTGGGCACGGGCCCCAACGAGCAGTACTTC.

The chain joins TRBV6-1 to TRBJ1-2; maybe TRBD1 (6 bases). V lost 3 bases, J lost 4 bases, and 12 bases lay in between. This CDR3 region has 14 residues. From germline, CDR1 is MNHNS and CDR2 SASEGT. The CDR3 sequence is CASSDTWGAYGYTF. The CDR3 DNA follows: TGTGCCAGCAGTGACACCTGGGGGGCCTATGGCTACACCTTC.

This chain links TRBV15 with TRBJ1-2; D is unclear. Germline V lookup: CDR1 LNHNV, CDR2 YYDKDF (reference sequence). The germline V and J ends were trimmed by 5 bases and 3 bases, with 7 bases remaining between them. The CDR3 runs to 12 residues. CDR3 bases: TGTGCCACCAGCGGTCAAGACTATGGCTACACCTTC. Translating it yields CATSGQDYGYTF.

As DNA, the CDR3 is TGTGCCAGCACGGACGGCTACGAGCAGTACTTC. It yields the protein CASTDGYEQYF. The chain links TRBV25-1 to TRBJ2-7; no definite D call. V was pared by 7 bases and J by 3 bases, with 7 bases between. The CDR3 runs 11 residues. CDR1 MGHDK and CDR2 SYGVNS come from the germline V gene.

As DNA, the CDR3 is TGTGCCAGCAGTGATACGCTGCACGGAAACACCATATATTTT. Amino acids: CASSDTLHGNTIYF. This rearrangement joins TRBV2 to TRBJ1-3; D not certain. This CDR3 spans 14 amino acids. Trimming stripped 3 bases from V and 4 bases from J, with 10 bases between. The germline gives CDR1 SNHLY, CDR2 FYNNEI. Together with reference TRBV2 and TRBJ1-3, the CDR3 gives the full variable domain: EPEVTQTPSHQVTQMGQEVILRCVPISNHLYFYWYRQILGQKVEFLVSFYNNEISEKSEIFDDQFSVERPDGSNFTLKIRSTKLEDSAMYFCASSDTLHGNTIYFGEGSWLTVV.

This chain connects TRBV5-4 to TRBJ1-1, with D perhaps TRBD1 (6 bases). Germline loops: CDR1 SGHNT, CDR2 YYREEE (reference sequence). Between the trimmed V and J ends, which lost 4 bases and 4 bases, there was a span of 17 bases. The CDR3 covers 15 residues. As DNA, the CDR3 is TGTGCCAGCAGCACCGAGTGGGGGGCCAGCACTGAAGCTTTCTTT. It is translated as CASSTEWGASTEAFF.

The chain recombines TRBV7-7 with TRBJ2-3, with D hard to call. Germline V gene lookup returns CDR1 SSHAT and CDR2 FNYEAQ (reference sequence). The CDR3 covers 15 residues. Trimming pared 5 bases from V and 0 bases from J, leaving 12 bases between. The CDR3 here is CASSLSTFSTDTQYF. DNA for the CDR3: TGTGCCAGCAGCCTTTCGACCTTTAGCACAGATACGCAGTATTTT.

Regarding this clone: Other DNA sequences from this sample encode an identical CDR3 as well. CDR3 DNA sequence: TGTGCCAGTAGTTTAATGAACACTGAAGCTTTCTTT. It translates to CASSLMNTEAFF. The rearrangement joins TRBV19 to TRBJ1-1; no definite D call. This CDR3 region has 12 residues. Germline V gene sequence: CDR1 LNHDA, CDR2 SQIVND (reference sequence). Trimming stripped 5 bases from V and 0 bases from J, with 4 bases between.

J is TRBJ2-1 and V is TRBV4-1; D remains ambiguous. Trimming removed 3 bases from V and 5 bases from J, with 8 bases in between. The CDR3 covers 13 residues. The germline V gene encodes CDR1 MGHRA and CDR2 YSYEKL. CDR3: CASSQGGNNEQFF. The CDR3 DNA sequence: TGCGCCAGCAGCCAGGGCGGTAACAATGAGCAGTTCTTC.

V and J are TRBV11-2 and TRBJ2-3; 16 bases are a match to TRBD2. V lost 0 bases, J lost 4 bases, and 7 bases stayed unmatched. Germline values: CDR1 SGHAT, CDR2 FQNNGV. This CDR3 is 19 amino acids long. CDR3 sequence (DNA): TGTGCCAGCAGCTTAGAACCCCTGGGACTAGCGGGGGGGCCAGATACGCAGTATTTT. Translation: CASSLEPLGLAGGPDTQYF.

The chain is built from TRBV4-1 and TRBJ1-1, with D hard to call. Trimming removed 4 bases from V and 4 bases from J, with 7 bases in between. The CDR3 runs 12 residues. CDR1 is MGHRA, CDR2 YSYEKL, per germline. The CDR3 region is CASSPSGTEAFF. Here the CDR3 DNA reads TGCGCCAGCAGCCCCTCCGGCACTGAAGCTTTCTTT.

V gene TRBV19 combines with J gene TRBJ1-1, with no clear D. The length of the CDR3 is 10 residues. Germline lookup yields CDR1 LNHDA and CDR2 SQIVND (reference sequence). V shed 5 bases and J shed 14 bases, with 12 bases lying between them. CDR3 sequence: CASSGPDLFF. In nucleotides, the CDR3 is TGTGCCAGTAGTGGGCCGGACTTATTCTTT.

This chain connects TRBV5-1 to TRBJ1-2; D is undetermined. V shed 0 bases and J shed 2 bases, with 14 bases lying between them. CDR3 length: 16 amino acids. Germline V gene lookup returns CDR1 SGHRS and CDR2 YFSETQ. For the CDR3, the DNA is TGCGCCAGCAGCTTGGATAATGCAGTCAGCAACTATGGCTACACCTTC. Amino acid sequence: CASSLDNAVSNYGYTF.

A single count supports this clone. The J gene is TRBJ1-6, the V gene TRBV27, with TRBD1 as a possible D gene (6 bases). Trimming took off 2 bases at V and 7 bases at J, with 15 bases between the two ends. Germline V lookup: CDR1 MNHEY, CDR2 SMNVEV (reference sequence). This CDR3 spans 16 amino acids. The CDR3 loop reads CASSLAGGARNSPLHF. CDR3 DNA sequence: TGTGCCAGCAGTTTAGCGGGGGGGGCGCGAAATTCACCCCTCCACTTT.

The table lists this clone with a few counts. CDR3 in DNA: TGTGCCAGCAGCCTGGGACAGGGAACGGATTCACCCCTCCACTTT. Translated: CASSLGQGTDSPLHF. The V gene is TRBV6-6, the J gene TRBJ1-6; 9 bases match TRBD1. This CDR3 spans 15 amino acids. The germline gives CDR1 MNHNY, CDR2 SVGAGI (reference sequence). Trimming took 6 bases from V and 8 from J; bases not matched to a gene: 8.

The J gene is TRBJ1-6, the V gene TRBV13, with D perhaps matching TRBD1 (5 bases). This CDR3 region has 14 residues. Germline CDR1 PRHDT, CDR2 FYEKMQ (reference sequence). V lost 3 bases, J lost 14 bases, and 17 bases lay in between. Here the CDR3 DNA reads TGTGCCAGCAGCTTCCCAGGGACTGACGGGGCCCTCCACTTT. Its translation: CASSFPGTDGALHF.

This clone has only a few counts. This sequence joins TRBV19 and TRBJ1-1; possibly TRBD1 for D (6 bases). Germline V lookup: CDR1 LNHDA, CDR2 SQIVND (reference sequence). This CDR3 has 14 amino acids. Trimming cost V 6 bases and J 4 bases, with 15 bases left between them. Here the CDR3 DNA reads TGTGCCAGTAGATGGGGGGCCGGAGGCACTGAAGCTTTCTTT. This gives the protein CASRWGAGGTEAFF.

J is TRBJ2-5 and V is TRBV11-2; 8 nucleotides line up with TRBD1. Germline V gene lookup returns CDR1 SGHAT and CDR2 FQNNGV. CDR3 length: 16 amino acids. The junction had 8 bases not matched to a gene; V was cut back by 5 bases and J by 0 bases. The CDR3 loop is CASSIQGGPYQETQYF. In DNA, the CDR3 is TGTGCCAGCAGCATACAGGGGGGTCCGTACCAAGAGACCCAGTACTTC. Using reference TRBV11-2 and TRBJ2-5 for the parts outside the CDR3, the full variable domain is EAGVAQSPRYKIIEKRQSVAFWCNPISGHATLYWYQQILGQGPKLLIQFQNNGVVDDSQLPKDRFSAERLKGVDSTLKIQPAKLEDSAVYLCASSIQGGPYQETQYFGPGTRLLVL.

This chain uses TRBV9 with TRBJ2-2; possible D gene TRBD1, 6 bases. From germline, CDR1 is SGDLS and CDR2 YYNGEE. V was clipped by 2 bases and J by 2 bases, with 16 bases between them. The CDR3 consists of 17 residues. The CDR3 sequence is CASSVKSGRGNTGELFF. CDR3 nucleotides: TGTGCCAGCAGCGTTAAGTCCGGCAGGGGTAACACCGGGGAGCTGTTTTTT.

The chain joins TRBV4-1 to TRBJ1-1; D remains ambiguous. V lost 4 bases, J lost 0 bases, and 12 bases lay in between. CDR1 and CDR2 (germline): MGHRA, YSYEKL. The CDR3 runs to 15 residues. CDR3 sequence (DNA): TGCGCCAGCAGCCCAGTTCAAGGGATGAACACTGAAGCTTTCTTT. Amino acid sequence: CASSPVQGMNTEAFF.